This TCR beta chain was sequenced in a study of T-cell reconstitution after alpha-beta-depleted transplantation in children. General observations from the study: It was newly produced T cells that mostly accounted for T-cell counts and diversity one year after transplant. Surviving recipient T cells and thymic progenitors accounted for the high day-60 TCRbeta diversity observed in some patients. Where alpha-beta T cells came from about two months after transplant was reportedly several hundred expanded graft clones.

As to this clonotype: Its antigen is unidentified.

Unique molecular identifiers were incorporated into the prepared TCRbeta library. TCRdb recomputed calls from the PCR reads with MiXCR, one row per CDR3 protein. The repertoire holds 670,000 or so distinct CDR3 sequences, 10% to 15% seen once, with 0.79% in the top ten. CDR3 length: 12 amino acids. Trimming pared 0 bases from V and 8 bases from J, leaving 5 bases between. Germline V CDR1 and CDR2: LGHDT, YNNKEL (reference sequence). The origin of this receptor is a girl under 10 years old with congenital amegakaryocytic thrombocytopenia, due to receive a stem cell transplant. The chain is built from TRBV3-1 and TRBJ2-1, with no clear D. This specimen consisted of PBMCs, obtained before TCRalphabeta/CD19-depleted stem cell transplant. The CDR3 here is CASSQDSHEQFF. CDR3 coding DNA: TGTGCCAGCAGCCAAGATAGCCATGAGCAGTTCTTC.